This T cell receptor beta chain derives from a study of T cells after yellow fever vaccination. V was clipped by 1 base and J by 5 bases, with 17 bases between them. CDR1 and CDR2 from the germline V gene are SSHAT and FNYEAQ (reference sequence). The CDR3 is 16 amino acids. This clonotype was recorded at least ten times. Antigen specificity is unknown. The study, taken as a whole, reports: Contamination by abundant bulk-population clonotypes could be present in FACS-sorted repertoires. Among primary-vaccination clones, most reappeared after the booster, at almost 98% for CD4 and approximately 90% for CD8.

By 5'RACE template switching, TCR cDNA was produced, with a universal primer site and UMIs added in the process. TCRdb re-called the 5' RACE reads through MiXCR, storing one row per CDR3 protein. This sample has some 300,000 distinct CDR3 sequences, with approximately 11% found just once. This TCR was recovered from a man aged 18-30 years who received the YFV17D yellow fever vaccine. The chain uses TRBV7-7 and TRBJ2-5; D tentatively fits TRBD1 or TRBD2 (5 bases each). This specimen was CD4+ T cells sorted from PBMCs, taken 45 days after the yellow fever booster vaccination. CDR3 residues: CASSLEVQGAGETQYF. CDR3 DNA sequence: TGTGCCAGCAGCTTAGAGGTGCAGGGTGCGGGTGAGACCCAGTACTTC.